In this sample, the clone carrying this T cell receptor beta chain turned up a few times. The target antigen is unknown. The CDR3 is 15 amino acids. Germline V gene data show CDR1 as SGHRS and CDR2 as YFSETQ. The V end lost 2 bases, the J end lost 3 bases, and 12 bases lay between the germline ends. The treatment denotes: roughly nine-day PBMC culture with coronavirus spike peptide pools or control peptides (ViraFEST assay). The Oncomine TCR Beta short-read assay sequenced DNA from cultured CD4+ T cells. TCRdb recomputed calls from the PCR reads with MiXCR, one row per CDR3 protein. Altogether about 10,000 distinct CDR3 sequences are present, more than 25% being singletons, with the ten largest covering about 15%. This record belongs to a study of vaccination and CD4 T cells after COVID-19.

The clonotype originates from a human donor who had recovered from COVID-19. The V call is TRBV5-1, the J call TRBJ2-1; D may be TRBD1 (6 bases). Sequenced material: CD4+ T cells from blood, cultured in vitro, taken after SARS-CoV-2 vaccination. The CDR3 region is CASSLGDKDYNEQFF. In DNA, the CDR3 is TGCGCCAGCAGCTTAGGGGACAAAGACTACAATGAGCAGTTCTTC.